This is a list of T cell receptor beta chains from one sample in a study of cytomegalovirus exposure and HLA in healthy donors. The assay was immunoSEQ multiplex PCR, and TCRdb's table has in-frame clones only and misses some. This table holds about 52,000 clones. The sequenced sample consisted of PBMCs. These receptors were taken from a woman aged 45-65 years in good health and CMV-seropositive. Both conserved end residues are part of each CDR3. A D gene is named only where the DNA matches it firmly. Only part of the rows carry a size: once, few, many, or a class if the clone is expanded.

abundance: .
v_gene: TRBV19
j_gene: TRBJ2-7
d_gene: TRBD2
CDR3aa: CASKPPGLAEYEQYF
CDR3nt: TGTGCCAGTAAGCCTCCGGGACTAGCGGAATACGAGCAGTACTTC

abundance: .
v_gene: TRBV10-3
j_gene: TRBJ1-1
d_gene: TRBD1
CDR3aa: CAISETGGTEAFF
CDR3nt: TGTGCCATCAGTGAGACAGGGGGGACTGAAGCTTTCTTT

abundance: .
v_gene: TRBV5-6
j_gene: TRBJ1-6
d_gene: .
CDR3aa: CASSFTGSPLHF
CDR3nt: TGTGCCAGCAGCTTTACAGGTTCACCCCTCCACTTT

abundance: .
v_gene: TRBV30
j_gene: TRBJ1-5
d_gene: .
CDR3aa: CAWSVPRFKTGSNQPQHF
CDR3nt: TGTGCCTGGAGTGTACCCCGTTTCAAGACAGGTAGCAATCAGCCCCAGCATTTT

abundance: .
v_gene: TRBV5-1
j_gene: TRBJ2-7
d_gene: TRBD2
CDR3aa: CASSEGLAGTYEQYF
CDR3nt: TGCGCCAGCAGCGAGGGACTAGCGGGAACCTACGAGCAGTACTTC

abundance: .
v_gene: TRBV9
j_gene: TRBJ1-4
d_gene: TRBD1
CDR3aa: CASSPGQSFATNEKLFF
CDR3nt: TGTGCCAGCAGTCCGGGACAGTCGTTTGCAACTAATGAAAAACTGTTTTTT

abundance: .
v_gene: TRBV7-6
j_gene: TRBJ1-3
d_gene: TRBD1
CDR3aa: CASSLSGTASGNTIYF
CDR3nt: TGTGCCAGCAGCTTATCCGGGACAGCCTCTGGAAACACCATATATTTT

abundance: .
v_gene: TRBV25-1
j_gene: TRBJ2-4
d_gene: TRBD1
CDR3aa: CASRQGGKNIQYF
CDR3nt: TGTGCCAGCAGACAGGGGGGCAAAAACATTCAGTACTTC

abundance: .
v_gene: TRBV10-1
j_gene: TRBJ2-2
d_gene: .
CDR3aa: CASQTGANTGELFF
CDR3nt: TGCGCCAGCCAGACAGGAGCGAACACCGGGGAGCTGTTTTTT

abundance: .
v_gene: TRBV28
j_gene: TRBJ2-7
d_gene: TRBD2
CDR3aa: CASSLLSAGAYEQYF
CDR3nt: TGTGCCAGCAGTTTACTCTCGGCGGGAGCTTACGAGCAGTACTTC

abundance: .
v_gene: TRBV9
j_gene: TRBJ2-1
d_gene: TRBD2
CDR3aa: CASSASAGGLQNEQFF
CDR3nt: TGTGCCAGCAGCGCGTCAGCGGGAGGTCTCCAGAATGAGCAGTTCTTC

abundance: .
v_gene: TRBV6-1
j_gene: TRBJ2-7
d_gene: TRBD1
CDR3aa: CASSTPTGKYEQYF
CDR3nt: TGTGCCAGCAGTACCCCGACAGGGAAGTACGAGCAGTACTTC

abundance: .
v_gene: TRBV5-1
j_gene: TRBJ1-6
d_gene: TRBD1
CDR3aa: CASSSPSGQGNSPLHF
CDR3nt: TGCGCCAGCAGCTCGCCCTCTGGACAGGGAAATTCACCCCTCCACTTT

abundance: .
v_gene: TRBV5-5
j_gene: TRBJ2-7
d_gene: .
CDR3aa: CASSLGAGIDYEQYF
CDR3nt: TGTGCCAGCAGCTTGGGGGCAGGGATTGACTACGAGCAGTACTTC

abundance: medium-sized
v_gene: TRBV14
j_gene: TRBJ1-2
d_gene: .
CDR3aa: CASSQMEDYGYTF
CDR3nt: TGTGCCAGCAGCCAGATGGAGGACTATGGCTACACCTTC

abundance: .
v_gene: TRBV7-9
j_gene: TRBJ1-3
d_gene: .
CDR3aa: CASTLVPRSGNTIYF
CDR3nt: TGTGCCAGCACCCTAGTACCACGCTCTGGAAACACCATATATTTT

abundance: .
v_gene: TRBV18
j_gene: TRBJ2-7
d_gene: .
CDR3aa: CASSPRAGNEQYF
CDR3nt: TGTGCCAGCTCACCACGGGCAGGGAACGAGCAGTACTTC

abundance: .
v_gene: TRBV10-3
j_gene: TRBJ2-7
d_gene: TRBD1
CDR3aa: CAISEETGVSEQYF
CDR3nt: TGTGCCATCAGTGAGGAGACAGGGGTTTCCGAGCAGTACTTC

abundance: .
v_gene: TRBV7-9
j_gene: TRBJ1-1
d_gene: .
CDR3aa: CASSYPGGAEAFF
CDR3nt: TGTGCCAGCAGCTACCCGGGCGGGGCTGAAGCTTTCTTT

abundance: .
v_gene: TRBV7-9
j_gene: TRBJ2-7
d_gene: .
CDR3aa: CASSNPGSSYEQYF
CDR3nt: TGTGCCAGCAGCAACCCGGGAAGCTCCTACGAGCAGTACTTC

abundance: .
v_gene: TRBV7-9
j_gene: TRBJ1-2
d_gene: TRBD1
CDR3aa: CASSPGTGGSSYTF
CDR3nt: TGTGCCAGCAGCCCTGGGACAGGGGGCTCGAGCTACACCTTC